The clone carrying this T cell receptor (beta chain) was found a few times. Antigen unknown. None of the patients had undergone any treatment ahead of thyroid surgery. V was pared by 4 bases and J by 5 bases, with 4 bases of the junction left unmatched. Germline V gene data show CDR1 as MNHNS and CDR2 as SASEGT. The CDR3 has 14 amino acids. This sample stems from a study of metastatic and nonmetastatic thyroid tumors. At the level of the study: A comparison of repertoires was made across blood and tumor or nodule tissue from malignant and benign thyroid patients. Overall study findings and caveats: Across blood and tumor, TCR beta diversity in malignant thyroid tumors was reportedly significantly higher than in benign nodules.

Authors' methods: CDR3 differences across clinicopathological groups were used to build a distant-metastasis classifier for papillary thyroid cancer. From the PCR reads, TCRdb re-called clones with MiXCR. The V and J calls, along with clone size, are taken from TCRdb and not from the paper's own processing. In the table there are 12,000 or so clones, 25% to 35% of which are singletons. Sample: adjacent normal tissue. V is TRBV6-1 and J is TRBJ1-4; TRBD1 matches at 7 bases. The origin of this receptor is a male donor with papillary thyroid cancer or a benign thyroid nodule (not recorded which). Some clones in this sample may be carry-over from other donors' samples. CDR3 loop: CASSVTGANEKLFF. CDR3 sequence (DNA): TGTGCCAGCAGTGTAACAGGGGCGAATGAAAAACTGTTTTTT.